The next 14 T cell receptor beta chains were all read from a single sample in a study of cytomegalovirus exposure and HLA in healthy donors. A multiplex PCR was run with 60 Vbeta primers and 13 Jbeta primers. Sequencing used immunoSEQ multiplex PCR; TCRdb keeps in-frame clones, though not all of them. The sample has about 140,000 clones, roughly 70% seen once; the top ten hold about 4.5%. The sequenced material came from PBMCs. Every receptor here comes from a man in his sixties in good health and CMV-seronegative.

V usage is TRBV29-1 and J usage is TRBJ2-1; D call uncertain. Germline lookup yields CDR1 SQVTM and CDR2 ANQGSEA. Trimming stripped 5 bases from V and 4 bases from J, with 12 bases between. The CDR3 consists of 13 residues. The CDR3, as DNA: TGCAGCGTTCTACCCCAGGTTTACAATGAGCAGTTCTTC. This sequence encodes CSVLPQVYNEQFF.

V gene TRBV11-2 combines with J gene TRBJ1-3, with D possibly being TRBD1 (5 bases). Trimming removed 5 bases from V and 4 bases from J, with 15 bases in between. CDR3 length: 15 amino acids. CDR1 and CDR2 from the germline V gene are SGHAT and FQNNGV. This chain's CDR3 is CASSHSQASGNTIYF. The CDR3, as DNA: TGTGCCAGCAGCCATTCACAGGCTTCAGGAAACACCATATATTTT.

The chain employs TRBV30 and TRBJ2-7; 7 bases match TRBD1. Germline trimming cut 5 bases from V and 1 base from J; bases unmatched to any gene: 5. CDR3 length equals 13 residues. CDR1 GTSNPN and CDR2 SVGIG come from the germline V gene (reference sequence). The CDR3 nucleotides read TGTGCCTGGGAACCGGGACAGTCCTACGAGCAGTACTTC. As protein: CAWEPGQSYEQYF.

The chain links TRBV5-4 to TRBJ1-4, with TRBD1 as a possible D gene (6 bases). V was pared by 0 bases and J by 5 bases, with 11 bases between. Germline V gives CDR1 SGHNT, CDR2 YYREEE (reference sequence). This CDR3 is 15 amino acids long. CDR3 amino acids: CASSLDGQRNEKLFF. The CDR3 DNA sequence: TGTGCCAGCAGCTTGGACGGACAGCGCAATGAAAAACTGTTTTTT.

The table lists this clone with a few counts. The chain recombines TRBV4-3 with TRBJ2-1, with TRBD2 as a possible D gene (6 bases). The CDR3 loop spans 16 amino acids. Germline CDR1 and CDR2: LGHNA and YSLEER. Trimming removed 3 bases at V and 4 bases at J, with 16 bases between. The DNA for the CDR3 is TGCGCCAGCAGCCAGAAGACGGGAGTCGGTTACAATGAGCAGTTCTTC. Encoded protein: CASSQKTGVGYNEQFF.

The rearrangement uses TRBV21-1 and TRBJ1-3; the D call of TRBD1 is as the table states it, not checked on the DNA. TRBV21-1 is a listed pseudogene. CDR3 length equals 18 residues. The CDR3 DNA sequence: TGTGCCCGTACCGGGGGACAGGGTTGGAGAGCCTCTGGAAACACCATATATTTT. Its translation: CARTGGQGWRASGNTIYF.

The J gene is TRBJ2-7, the V gene TRBV11-1; possible D gene TRBD1, 5 bases. The CDR3 is made up of 15 amino acids. Looked up from germline, CDR1 is SGHAT and CDR2 is FQDESV (reference sequence). The V end lost 2 bases, the J end lost 2 bases, and 13 bases lay between the germline ends. The CDR3 spells CASSLWGESTYEQYF. CDR3 DNA: TGTGCCAGCAGCTTATGGGGCGAAAGCACCTACGAGCAGTACTTC.

This clone showed up just a few times. The V call is TRBV5-1, the J call TRBJ1-1; 12 positions agree with TRBD1. The CDR3 extends over 17 amino acids. V lost 4 bases and J lost 10; bases outside the gene matches: 17. Germline V gives CDR1 SGHRS, CDR2 YFSETQ. The CDR3 DNA reads TGCGCCAGCAGCATCGCCGGGACAGGGGGCGCGGCGGTTAGAGCTTTCTTT. The encoded protein is CASSIAGTGGAAVRAFF.

J is TRBJ1-6 and V is TRBV5-6; 9 bases are shared with TRBD1. Germline-derived CDR1 and CDR2 are SGHDT and YYEEEE. This CDR3 has 15 residues. V dropped 5 bases and J dropped 9; count of bases not matched to a gene: 9. This CDR3 reads CASRPGQGSGSPLHF. The DNA of the CDR3 is TGTGCCAGCAGACCGGGACAGGGCTCGGGTTCACCCCTCCACTTT. The variable domain in full, completed from reference TRBV5-6 and TRBJ1-6, reads DAGVTQSPTHLIKTRGQQVTLRCSPKSGHDTVSWYQQALGQGPQFIFQYYEEEERQRGNFPDRFSGHQFPNYSSELNVNALLLGDSALYLCASRPGQGSGSPLHFGNGTRLTVT.

V and J are TRBV4-1 and TRBJ2-5; 7 bases are a match to TRBD1. The DNA end favors TRBJ2-7, so the J call may be wrong. Germline CDR1 MGHRA, CDR2 YSYEKL. The CDR3 runs to 17 residues. The CDR3 bases are TGCGCCAGCAGCCAAGATCTATCGTTACAGGGGTGGTACGAGCAGTACTTC. Translating gives CASSQDLSLQGWYEQYF.

Only one count was recorded for this clone. The chain uses TRBV4-2 and TRBJ2-1, with no clear D. This CDR3 has 17 amino acids. In germline, CDR1 is LGHNA, CDR2 YNFKEQ. V lost 0 bases to trimming and J lost 0 bases, with 12 bases between them. CDR3 coding DNA: TGTGCCAGCAGCCAAGATCTCGGTTCCTACTCCTACAATGAGCAGTTCTTC. Its protein is CASSQDLGSYSYNEQFF.

CDR3: CASRGSRGTEKLFF. The CDR3, as DNA: TGTGCCAGCAGGGGGTCAAGGGGGACTGAAAAACTGTTTTTT. The J gene is TRBJ1-4, the V gene TRBV6-1; possible D gene TRBD1, 6 bases. V was trimmed by 6 bases and J by 7 bases, leaving 15 bases between them. Germline values: CDR1 MNHNS, CDR2 SASEGT. The CDR3 is 14 amino acids.

The rearrangement uses TRBV6-5 and TRBJ2-5; D perhaps matches TRBD2 (7 bases). The CDR3 is made up of 13 amino acids. Trimming shortened V by 11 bases and J by 3 bases, and 16 bases separated the two germline ends. Germline CDR1 and CDR2: MNHEY and SVGAGI. CDR3 sequence (DNA): TGTGCCGTCATGGGGGGGGCGAAAGAGACCCAGTACTTC. Protein: CAVMGGAKETQYF.

The rearrangement links TRBV7-7 to TRBJ2-5; 10 nucleotides align to TRBD1. V was pared by 4 bases and J by 5 bases, with 10 bases of the junction left unmatched. The CDR3 totals 16 residues. The germline V gene encodes CDR1 SSHAT and CDR2 FNYEAQ (reference sequence). CDR3 nucleotides: TGTGCCAGCAGCTCCTCGTTCGACAGGGGGCGGGAGACCCAGTACTTC. Translated, it gives CASSSSFDRGRETQYF.